This T cell receptor beta chain was documented in a study of vaccination and CD4 T cells after COVID-19. On the study more broadly: The convalescents were made up of six males and four females, two of whom were Hispanic. Post-vaccine sampling followed dose two by a median about 72 days (range 14 to 241).

In regard to this clonotype: The antigen is unknown.

Each CDR3 protein gets one entry after TCRdb re-called the PCR reads with MiXCR. The repertoire holds fewer than 25,000 distinct CDR3 sequences, with around 50% as singletons. Study-level results: Looking at convalescent patients, a median about 90% of reactive clones were present only post-vaccination.

The V segment lost 3 bases and the J segment 8 bases; nucleotides outside the gene matches: 8. CDR3 length: 14 amino acids. Germline values: CDR1 GTSNPN, CDR2 SVGIG (reference sequence). The chain carries TRBV30 and TRBJ2-1; TRBD1 matches at 9 bases. The specimen was CD4+ T cells from blood, collected before SARS-CoV-2 vaccination. This sequence was found in a human donor who had recovered from COVID-19. The CDR3 DNA reads TGTGCCTGGAGACGGGACAGGGTTACGCATGAGCAGTTCTTC. Its translation: CAWRRDRVTHEQFF.